Shown below are 22 T cell receptor beta chains from a single sample sequenced in a study of cytomegalovirus exposure and HLA in healthy donors. Primers for the PCR totalled 60 Vbeta and 13 Jbeta. Assay used: immunoSEQ multiplex PCR; TCRdb lists only in-frame clones, some missing. The table has about 91,000 clones, roughly nine tenths seen once. Material for sequencing was PBMCs. These receptors came from a man between 25 and 39 years old in good health and CMV-seropositive.

The chain uses TRBV5-1 and TRBJ2-5; 11 bases are a match to TRBD2. With V trimmed by 1 base and J by 7 bases, 6 bases remained unmatched. The CDR3 totals 15 residues. Germline V CDR1 and CDR2: SGHRS, YFSETQ. The CDR3 bases are TGCGCCAGCAGCTTGTCTGGGACTAGCGGAGGGACCCAGTACTTC. Encoded protein: CASSLSGTSGGTQYF.

The chain combines TRBV28 with TRBJ2-1, with 8 nucleotides matching TRBD2. The CDR3 is made up of 15 amino acids. Trimming cost V 6 bases and J 7 bases; bases outside gene matches: 11. Looked up from germline, CDR1 is MDHEN and CDR2 is SYDVKM. The CDR3 region has the DNA TGTGCCAGCAGACAAAGTAGCGGGAACGGTAATGAGCAGTTCTTC. Translating gives CASRQSSGNGNEQFF.

V usage is TRBV28 and J usage is TRBJ2-3; 14 nucleotides line up with TRBD2. Losses at the gene ends were 5 bases for V and 0 bases for J; bases not matched to a gene: 10. Germline-derived CDR1 and CDR2 are MDHEN and SYDVKM. CDR3 length: 19 amino acids. CDR3 sequence reads: CASSPGLAGASPSTDTQYF. As DNA, the CDR3 is TGTGCCAGCAGTCCGGGACTAGCGGGAGCCTCACCTAGCACAGATACGCAGTATTTT. Combining the CDR3 with reference TRBV28 and TRBJ2-3 gives the whole variable domain DVKVTQSSRYLVKRTGEKVFLECVQDMDHENMFWYRQDPGLGLRLIYFSYDVKMKEKGDIPEGYSVSREKKERFSLILESASTNQTSMYLCASSPGLAGASPSTDTQYFGPGTRLTVL.

The V call is TRBV5-6, the J call TRBJ2-3, with TRBD2 identical over 8 bases. The V segment lost 2 bases and the J segment 4 bases; nucleotides outside the gene matches: 6. The length of the CDR3 is 15 residues. From germline, CDR1 is SGHDT and CDR2 YYEEEE. CDR3 loop: CASSFASGSSDTQYF. In DNA form, the CDR3 reads TGTGCCAGCAGCTTTGCGAGCGGGAGCTCAGATACGCAGTATTTT.

This chain links TRBV19 with TRBJ2-3; TRBD2 matches at 8 bases. Germline CDR1 LNHDA, CDR2 SQIVND (reference sequence). The CDR3 runs 15 residues. Trimming at V came to 4 bases and at J to 1 base, leaving 4 bases not matched to a gene. The CDR3, as DNA: TGTGCCAGTAGTAACCCAGCGGGAGGCACAGATACGCAGTATTTT. This sequence encodes CASSNPAGGTDTQYF.

This chain's CDR3 is CASSRTGVYGYTF. For the CDR3, the DNA is TGTGCCAGCAGCCGAACAGGGGTCTATGGCTACACCTTC. J is TRBJ1-2 and V is TRBV6-5, with 7 nucleotides matching TRBD1. The CDR3 loop spans 13 amino acids. Trimming at V came to 6 bases and at J to 4 bases, leaving 5 bases not matched to a gene. Germline CDR1 MNHEY, CDR2 SVGAGI.

The V call is TRBV27, the J call TRBJ1-2; D is perhaps TRBD1 (6 bases). CDR1 and CDR2 (germline): MNHEY, SMNVEV (reference sequence). The CDR3 runs to 17 residues. V was pared by 4 bases and J by 7 bases, with 25 bases between. The CDR3 spells CASSWVSSGVRFSGYTF. DNA of the CDR3: TGTGCCAGCAGTTGGGTTTCGTCAGGGGTACGATTTTCTGGCTACACCTTC.

This sequence joins TRBV5-4 and TRBJ1-1, with D tentatively TRBD1 (5 bases). The V end lost 3 bases, the J end lost 8 bases, and 17 bases lay between the germline ends. This CDR3 is 14 amino acids long. CDR1 is SGHNT, CDR2 YYREEE, per germline (reference sequence). CDR3 sequence (DNA): TGTGCCAGCAGCTCCCGGGACTATCTTCGGGAAGCTTTCTTT. It translates to CASSSRDYLREAFF.

The J gene is TRBJ1-1, the V gene TRBV11-1; the match to TRBD1 covers 7 bases. In germline, CDR1 is SGHAT, CDR2 FQDESV (reference sequence). Unmatched junction bases numbered 10, after V lost 5 bases and J lost 4 bases. The CDR3 covers 15 residues. The DNA for the CDR3 is TGTGCCAGCAGCCCGACACAGGGGCTCCGCACTGAAGCTTTCTTT. Amino acid sequence: CASSPTQGLRTEAFF.

The rearrangement uses TRBV10-3 and TRBJ1-5; D may be TRBD1 (5 bases). This CDR3 has 14 residues. Germline lookup yields CDR1 ENHRY and CDR2 SYGVKD. V was clipped by 2 bases and J by 5 bases, with 10 bases between them. The CDR3 loop reads CAISEPGRDQPQHF. CDR3 sequence (DNA): TGTGCCATCAGTGAGCCAGGGAGGGATCAGCCCCAGCATTTT.

This rearrangement joins TRBV14 to TRBJ2-7; TRBD1 matches 7 bases. The germline V gene has CDR1 SGHDN and CDR2 FVKESK. The CDR3 totals 14 residues. The ends lost 4 bases at V and 0 bases at J; junction bases unmatched: 3. CDR3 sequence reads: CASSRDRVSYEQYF. The CDR3 DNA sequence: TGTGCCAGCAGCCGAGACAGGGTCTCCTACGAGCAGTACTTC.

The chain has TRBV7-9 and TRBJ2-1; 13 bases agree with TRBD2. Germline V gene lookup returns CDR1 SEHNR and CDR2 FQNEAQ (reference sequence). The CDR3 runs 15 residues. V lost 4 bases, J lost 8 bases, and 5 bases stayed unmatched. CDR3 loop: CASSSGGLAGYEQFF. The CDR3 bases are TGTGCCAGCAGCTCGGGGGGACTAGCGGGATATGAGCAGTTCTTC. The complete variable domain, with remaining parts taken from reference TRBV7-9 and TRBJ2-1, reads DTGVSQNPRHKITKRGQNVTFRCDPISEHNRLYWYRQTLGQGPEFLTYFQNEAQLEKSRLLSDRFSAERPKGSFSTLEIQRTEQGDSAMYLCASSSGGLAGYEQFFGPGTRLTVL.

The V gene is TRBV5-1, the J gene TRBJ2-1; 9 bases are shared with TRBD2. Per germline, CDR1 SGHRS and CDR2 YFSETQ. The CDR3 extends over 15 amino acids. V lost 4 bases and J lost 6; bases outside the gene matches: 8. CDR3 DNA: TGCGCCAGCAGCCCATTAGCGGGAGTCCCCAATGAGCAGTTCTTC. Its translation: CASSPLAGVPNEQFF. Based on the CDR3 plus reference TRBV5-1 and TRBJ2-1, the full variable domain is KAGVTQTPRYLIKTRGQQVTLSCSPISGHRSVSWYQQTPGQGLQFLFEYFSETQRNKGNFPGRFSGRQFSNSRSEMNVSTLELGDSALYLCASSPLAGVPNEQFFGPGTRLTVL.

CDR3 in amino acids: CASPGYGYTF. The CDR3 bases are TGTGCCTCCCCAGGTTATGGCTACACCTTC. The chain couples TRBV30 to TRBJ1-2, with D uncertain. The CDR3 totals 10 residues. CDR1 and CDR2 (germline): GTSNPN, SVGIG (reference sequence). Trimming stripped 7 bases from V and 5 bases from J, with 8 bases between.

CDR3 sequence reads: CASYRPGIVEAFF. The CDR3 DNA sequence: TGTGCCAGCTATCGTCCCGGGATCGTTGAAGCTTTCTTT. The chain has TRBV2 and TRBJ1-1, with D unclear. Germline V gene sequence: CDR1 SNHLY, CDR2 FYNNEI. The germline V and J ends were trimmed by 8 bases and 7 bases, with 17 bases remaining between them. The CDR3 sequence is 13 residues long.

DNA for the CDR3: TGTGCCAGCAGCTTGGATCCCCGACAGGGTTGGAAAAACATTCAGTACTTC. As protein: CASSLDPRQGWKNIQYF. V is TRBV7-9 and J is TRBJ2-4; 7 positions agree with TRBD1. Germline CDR1 SEHNR, CDR2 FQNEAQ (reference sequence). This CDR3 comprises 17 residues. The V segment lost 3 bases and the J segment 4 bases; nucleotides outside the gene matches: 12.

CDR3 nucleotide sequence: TGCGCCAGCAAGCTAAACAGGTTTACTGAAGCTTTCTTT. Protein sequence: CASKLNRFTEAFF. The chain couples TRBV4-1 to TRBJ1-1; TRBD1 is a possible D gene (5 bases). This CDR3 contains 13 residues. In germline, CDR1 is MGHRA, CDR2 YSYEKL. The germline V and J ends were trimmed by 7 bases and 5 bases, with 14 bases remaining between them.

The chain couples TRBV19 to TRBJ2-7; 7 bases agree with TRBD2. The CDR3 is 15 amino acids. V lost 7 bases to trimming and J lost 0 bases; unmatched junction nucleotides: 9. CDR1 is LNHDA, CDR2 SQIVND, per germline (reference sequence). The CDR3, as DNA: TGTGCCAGTATGGGCGGGGCGGGAGCCTCCTACGAGCAGTACTTC. It yields the protein CASMGGAGASYEQYF.

The chain employs TRBV6-6 and TRBJ2-7, with 7 bases aligning to TRBD1. The CDR3 has 15 amino acids. CDR1 is MNHNY and CDR2 is SVGAGI in the germline V gene (reference sequence). V lost 5 bases and J lost 2; bases outside the gene matches: 9. CDR3 nucleotides: TGTGCCAGCAGTCATCTACGGACAGGTACCTACGAGCAGTACTTC. As protein: CASSHLRTGTYEQYF.

The chain is built from TRBV11-3 and TRBJ2-3; tentatively, D is TRBD1 or TRBD2 (5 bases each). Between the trimmed V and J ends, which lost 5 bases and 6 bases, there was a span of 9 bases. The CDR3 runs to 12 residues. Germline V gene sequence: CDR1 SGHNT, CDR2 YENEEA. The CDR3 nucleotides are TGTGCCAGCAGCCTAGGGGAGGATACGCAGTATTTT. Encoded protein: CASSLGEDTQYF.

The chain recombines TRBV15 with TRBJ2-7, with D possibly TRBD2 on 5 matching bases. Trimming cost V 5 bases and J 7 bases, with 21 bases left between them. Looked up from germline, CDR1 is LNHNV and CDR2 is YYDKDF (reference sequence). This CDR3 is 15 amino acids long. The CDR3 sequence: CATSASRQRFSEQYF. The CDR3 bases are TGTGCCACCAGCGCAAGTCGCCAGCGGTTTTCGGAGCAGTACTTC.

The chain is built from TRBV30 and TRBJ2-3; 8 nucleotides align to TRBD2. CDR3 length: 13 amino acids. Looked up from germline, CDR1 is GTSNPN and CDR2 is SVGIG (reference sequence). J was trimmed by 2 bases and V by 8 bases; bases with no gene match: 6. CDR3 region: CAGTSGNTDTQYF. The CDR3 DNA reads TGTGCCGGAACTAGCGGAAACACAGATACGCAGTATTTT.